This T cell receptor (beta chain) was sequenced during a study of shared clonotypes between healthy human individuals. Genomic DNA of each subset was evenly split across several immunoSEQ plates. Sequenced by immunoSEQ multiplex PCR; TCRdb stores in-frame clones only, minus some. The table has around 700,000 clones, 72% seen once. V was cut by 3 bases and J by 4 bases, with 19 bases left in between. The CDR3 is 16 residues long. The germline CDR1 and CDR2 sequences are KGHSH and LQKENI. The sample holds a few counts of this clone. The sample comprised memory CD4+ T cells sorted from blood. Subset described: CD45RA-negative fraction. This chain uses TRBV18 with TRBJ2-7, with D perhaps TRBD1 or TRBD2 (5 bases each). The receptor's source is a woman between 25 and 40 years old in good health. As DNA, the CDR3 is TGTGCCAGCTCACCCGGGACCCAAAGTCTGGGATACGAGCAGTACTTC. As protein: CASSPGTQSLGYEQYF.